What follows is one T cell receptor (beta chain) and its context. This entry is derived from a study of blood T cell repertoires in COVID-19. The age range of participants was about 18 to 95 years, with residence in about two dozen US areas. Assignment of participants to cohorts was predicated upon participant-reported clinical history. Exposed volunteers were people who met a COVID-19 case within 2 weeks before study entry. The CDR3 is 14 residues long. The J segment lost 3 bases and the V segment lost 6 bases, leaving 5 bases of the junction unmatched. Germline CDR1 reads SGHVS; CDR2 reads FQNEAQ. Only in-frame clones appear in the TCRdb table, and some are missing; sequencing was by immunoSEQ multiplex PCR. The sample has 180,000 or so clones, more than 75% seen once.

This TCR came from a man aged 55-75 years who had been exposed to COVID-19. The source material was PBMCs or T cells enriched from blood (not recorded which). V is TRBV7-8 and J is TRBJ1-5; 7 nucleotides align to TRBD1. CDR3: CASREGQINQPQHF. The CDR3 nucleotides read TGTGCCAGCAGGGAGGGACAGATCAATCAGCCCCAGCATTTT.